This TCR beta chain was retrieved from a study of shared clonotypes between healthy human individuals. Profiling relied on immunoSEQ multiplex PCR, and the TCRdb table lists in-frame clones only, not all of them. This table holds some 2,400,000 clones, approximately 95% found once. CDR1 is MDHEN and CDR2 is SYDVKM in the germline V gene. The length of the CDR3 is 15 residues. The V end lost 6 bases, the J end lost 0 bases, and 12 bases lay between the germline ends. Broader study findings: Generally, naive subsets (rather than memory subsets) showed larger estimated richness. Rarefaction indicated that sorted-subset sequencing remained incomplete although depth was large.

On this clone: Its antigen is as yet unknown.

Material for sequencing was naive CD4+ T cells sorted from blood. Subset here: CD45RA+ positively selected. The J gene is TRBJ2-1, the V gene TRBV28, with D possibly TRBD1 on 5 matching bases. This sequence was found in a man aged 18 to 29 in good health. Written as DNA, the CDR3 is TGTGCCAGCAGAACAAGACAGAGCTCCTACAATGAGCAGTTCTTC. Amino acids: CASRTRQSSYNEQFF.